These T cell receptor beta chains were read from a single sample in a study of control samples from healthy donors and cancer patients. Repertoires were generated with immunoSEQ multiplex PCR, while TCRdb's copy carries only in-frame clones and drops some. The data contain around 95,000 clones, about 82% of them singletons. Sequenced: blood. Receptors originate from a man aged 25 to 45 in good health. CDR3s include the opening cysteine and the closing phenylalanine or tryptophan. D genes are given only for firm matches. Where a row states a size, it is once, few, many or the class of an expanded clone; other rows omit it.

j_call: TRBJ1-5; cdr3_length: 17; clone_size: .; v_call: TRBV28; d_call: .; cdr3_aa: CASSFSGARASNQPQHF; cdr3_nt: TGTGCCAGCAGTTTCTCCGGGGCCCGGGCCTCAAATCAGCCCCAGCATTTT
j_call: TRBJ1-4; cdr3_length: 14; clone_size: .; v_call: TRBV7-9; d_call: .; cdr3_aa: CASSRGQGGEKLFF; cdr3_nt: TGTGCCAGCTCGCGAGGACAAGGGGGTGAAAAACTGTTTTTT
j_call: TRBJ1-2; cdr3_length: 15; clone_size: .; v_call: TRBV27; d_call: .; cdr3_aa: CATTLRGGGSGGYTF; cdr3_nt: TGTGCCACCACTTTAAGGGGAGGTGGGTCAGGCGGCTACACCTTC
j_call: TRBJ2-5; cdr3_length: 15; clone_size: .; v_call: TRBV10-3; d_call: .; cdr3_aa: CAISESSRAGETQYF; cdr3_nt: TGTGCCATCAGTGAGTCGTCCCGCGCAGGAGAGACCCAGTACTTC
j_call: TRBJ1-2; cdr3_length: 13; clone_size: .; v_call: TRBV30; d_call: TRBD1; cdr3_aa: CASDRGANYGYTF; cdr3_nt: TGTGCCTCCGACAGGGGCGCTAACTATGGCTACACCTTC
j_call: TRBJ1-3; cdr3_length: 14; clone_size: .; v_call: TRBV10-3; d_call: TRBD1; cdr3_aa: CATLDRLGSGAIYF; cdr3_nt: TGTGCCACCTTGGACAGGCTGGGTTCGGGCGCCATATATTTT
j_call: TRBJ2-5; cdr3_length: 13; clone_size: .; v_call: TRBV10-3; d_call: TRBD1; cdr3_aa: CAISSDRAGTQYF; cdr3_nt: TGTGCCATCAGTTCTGACAGGGCGGGGACCCAGTACTTC
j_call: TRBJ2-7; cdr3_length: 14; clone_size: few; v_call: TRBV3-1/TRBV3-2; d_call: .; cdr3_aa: CASSQKPIAYEQYF; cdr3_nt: TGTGCCAGCAGCCAAAAACCCATCGCCTACGAGCAGTACTTC
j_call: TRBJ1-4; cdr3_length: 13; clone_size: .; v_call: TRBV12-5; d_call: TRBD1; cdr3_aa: CATGGATNEKLFF; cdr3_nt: TGTGCTACAGGGGGGGCAACTAATGAAAAACTGTTTTTT
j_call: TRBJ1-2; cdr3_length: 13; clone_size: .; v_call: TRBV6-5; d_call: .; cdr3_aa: CASSYAKRIGYTF; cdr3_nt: TGTGCCAGCAGTTACGCGAAGCGGATCGGCTACACCTTC
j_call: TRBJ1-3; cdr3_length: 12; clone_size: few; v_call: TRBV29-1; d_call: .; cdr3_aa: CSGGTGSNTIYF; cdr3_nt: TGCAGCGGTGGAACGGGTAGTAACACCATATATTTT
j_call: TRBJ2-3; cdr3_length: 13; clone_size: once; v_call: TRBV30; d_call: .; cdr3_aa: CAWSVDRSDTQYF; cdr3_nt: TGTGCCTGGAGTGTGGACAGATCCGATACGCAGTATTTT
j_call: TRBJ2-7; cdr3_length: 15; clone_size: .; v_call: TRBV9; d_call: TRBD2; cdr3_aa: CASSVVGREGDGQYF; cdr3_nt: TGTGCCAGCAGCGTAGTCGGTAGGGAGGGAGACGGGCAGTACTTC
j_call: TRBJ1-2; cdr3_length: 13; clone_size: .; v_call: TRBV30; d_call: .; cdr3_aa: CAWSRAGLRGYTF; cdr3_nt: TGTGCCTGGAGTAGGGCGGGATTGAGGGGCTACACCTTC
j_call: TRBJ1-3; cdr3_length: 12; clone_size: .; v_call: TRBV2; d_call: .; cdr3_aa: CASTLSGNTIYF; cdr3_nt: TGTGCCAGCACCCTTTCTGGAAACACCATATATTTT
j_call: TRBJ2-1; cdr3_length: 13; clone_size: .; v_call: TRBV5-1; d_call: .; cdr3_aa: CASSPLINEGKFF; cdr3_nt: TGCGCCAGCAGCCCTCTGATTAACGAGGGGAAGTTCTTC
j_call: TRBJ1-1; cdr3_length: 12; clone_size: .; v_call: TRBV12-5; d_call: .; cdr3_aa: CASGSGVAEAFF; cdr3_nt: TGTGCTAGTGGTTCGGGCGTCGCTGAAGCTTTCTTT
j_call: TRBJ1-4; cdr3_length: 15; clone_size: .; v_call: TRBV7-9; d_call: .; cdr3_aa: CASSSQEGTNEKLFF; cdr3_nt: TGTGCCAGCAGCTCCCAGGAGGGAACTAATGAAAAACTGTTTTTT
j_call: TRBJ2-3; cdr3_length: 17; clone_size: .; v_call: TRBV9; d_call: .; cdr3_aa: CASSAPRQGRGTDTQYF; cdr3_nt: TGTGCCAGCAGCGCCCCAAGACAGGGGAGGGGTACAGATACGCAGTATTTT
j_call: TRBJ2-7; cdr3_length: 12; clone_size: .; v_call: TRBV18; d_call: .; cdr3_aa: CASSPRGHEQYF; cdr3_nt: TGTGCCAGCTCACCACGGGGGCACGAGCAGTACTTC
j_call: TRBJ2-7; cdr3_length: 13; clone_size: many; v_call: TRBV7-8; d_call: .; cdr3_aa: CASSLGDTYEQYF; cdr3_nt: TGTGCCAGCAGTTTGGGGGACACCTACGAGCAGTACTTC
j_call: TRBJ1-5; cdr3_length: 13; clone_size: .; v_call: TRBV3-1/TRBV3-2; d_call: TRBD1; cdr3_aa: CASSQDRTGSQHF; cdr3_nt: TGTGCCAGCAGCCAAGATCGGACAGGGTCCCAGCATTTT
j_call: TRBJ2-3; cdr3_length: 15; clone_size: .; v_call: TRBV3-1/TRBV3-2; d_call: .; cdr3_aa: CASSPRGLSTDTQYF; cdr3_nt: TGTGCCAGCAGCCCCCGCGGGTTAAGCACAGATACGCAGTATTTT
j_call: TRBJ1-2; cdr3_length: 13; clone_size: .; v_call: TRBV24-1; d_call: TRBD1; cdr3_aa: CATSARTGSGYTF; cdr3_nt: TGTGCCACCAGTGCCCGGACAGGGTCCGGCTACACCTTC
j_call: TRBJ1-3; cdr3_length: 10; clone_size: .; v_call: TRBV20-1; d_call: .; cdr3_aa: CSAREDTIYF; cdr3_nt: TGCAGTGCTAGAGAGGACACCATATATTTT
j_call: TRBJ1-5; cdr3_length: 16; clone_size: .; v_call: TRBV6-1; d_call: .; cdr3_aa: CASSEVAPGGNQPQHF; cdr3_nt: TGTGCCAGCAGTGAAGTGGCACCGGGGGGCAATCAGCCCCAGCATTTT
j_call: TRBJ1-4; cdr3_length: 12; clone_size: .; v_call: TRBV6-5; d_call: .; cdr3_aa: CASKDTTEKLFF; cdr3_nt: TGTGCCAGCAAGGACACGACTGAAAAACTGTTTTTT
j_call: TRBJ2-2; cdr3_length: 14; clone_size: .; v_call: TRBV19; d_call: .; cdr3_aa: CASRWGVNTGELFF; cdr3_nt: TGTGCCAGTAGATGGGGGGTGAACACCGGGGAGCTGTTTTTT
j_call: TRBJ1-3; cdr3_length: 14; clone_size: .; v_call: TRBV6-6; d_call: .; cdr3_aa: CASSPVISGNTIYF; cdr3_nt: TGTGCCAGCAGTCCGGTAATCTCTGGAAACACCATATATTTT
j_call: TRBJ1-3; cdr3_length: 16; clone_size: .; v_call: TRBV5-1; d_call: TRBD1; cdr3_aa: CASSLQTGGAGNTIYF; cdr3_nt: TGCGCCAGCAGCTTACAGACAGGGGGTGCTGGAAACACCATATATTTT
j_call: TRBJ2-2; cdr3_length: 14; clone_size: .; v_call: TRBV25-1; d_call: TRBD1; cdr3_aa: CASRRDRGPGELFF; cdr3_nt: TGTGCCAGCCGAAGGGACAGGGGGCCCGGGGAGCTGTTTTTT
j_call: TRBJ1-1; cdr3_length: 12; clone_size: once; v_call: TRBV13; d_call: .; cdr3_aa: CASSFPNTEAFF; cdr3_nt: TGTGCCAGCAGCTTCCCGAACACTGAAGCTTTCTTT
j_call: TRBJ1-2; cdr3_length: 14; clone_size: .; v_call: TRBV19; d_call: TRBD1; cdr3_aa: CASSNLGTETVYTF; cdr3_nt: TGTGCCAGTAGTAATTTAGGGACAGAGACCGTCTACACCTTC
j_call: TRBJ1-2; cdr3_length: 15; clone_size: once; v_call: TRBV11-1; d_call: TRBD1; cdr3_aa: CASSEGTGIYYGYTF; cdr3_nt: TGTGCCAGCAGCGAAGGGACAGGGATATACTATGGCTACACCTTC
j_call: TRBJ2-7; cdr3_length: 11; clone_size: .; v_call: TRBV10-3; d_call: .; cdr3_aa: CAISEAGPEYF; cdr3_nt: TGTGCCATCAGTGAGGCGGGGCCGGAGTACTTC
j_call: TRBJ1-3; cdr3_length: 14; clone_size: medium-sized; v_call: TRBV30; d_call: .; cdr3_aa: CAWEQGGGGNTIYF; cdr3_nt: TGTGCCTGGGAACAGGGAGGTGGAGGAAACACCATATATTTT
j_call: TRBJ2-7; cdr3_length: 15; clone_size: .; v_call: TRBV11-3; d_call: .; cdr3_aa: CASSLGQAGGNEQYF; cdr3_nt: TGTGCCAGCAGCTTAGGTCAGGCAGGCGGGAACGAGCAGTACTTC
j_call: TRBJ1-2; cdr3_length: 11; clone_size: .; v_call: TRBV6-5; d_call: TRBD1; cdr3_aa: CASGRQGSYTF; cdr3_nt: TGTGCCAGCGGTAGACAGGGGAGCTACACCTTC
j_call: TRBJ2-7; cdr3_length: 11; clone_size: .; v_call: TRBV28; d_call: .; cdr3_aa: CASNRGYEQYF; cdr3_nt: TGTGCCAGCAACCGAGGTTACGAGCAGTACTTC
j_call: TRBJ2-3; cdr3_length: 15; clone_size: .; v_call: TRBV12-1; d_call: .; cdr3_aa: CASSSSDRGSSTQYF; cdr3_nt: TGTGCCAGCAGCTCATCGGACAGGGGGTCGAGTACGCAGTATTTT
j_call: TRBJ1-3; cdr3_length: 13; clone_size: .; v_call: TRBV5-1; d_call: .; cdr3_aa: CASRSTGADTIYF; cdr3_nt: TGCGCCAGCAGGTCGACAGGAGCCGACACCATATATTTT
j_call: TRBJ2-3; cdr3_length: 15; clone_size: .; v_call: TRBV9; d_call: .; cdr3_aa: CASSVGDSRSDTQYF; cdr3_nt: TGTGCCAGCAGCGTAGGCGACTCCCGGTCGGATACGCAGTATTTT
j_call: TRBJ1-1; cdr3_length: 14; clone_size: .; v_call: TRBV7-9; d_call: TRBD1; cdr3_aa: CASSSTRQGSVAFF; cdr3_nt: TGTGCCAGCAGCTCAACCCGACAGGGTTCGGTGGCTTTCTTT
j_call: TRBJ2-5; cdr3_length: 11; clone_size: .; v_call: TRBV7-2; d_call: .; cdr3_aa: CASSFKETQYF; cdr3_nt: TGTGCCAGCAGCTTTAAGGAGACCCAGTACTTC
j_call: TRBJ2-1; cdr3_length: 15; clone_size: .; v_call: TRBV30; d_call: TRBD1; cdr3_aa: CAWSPGTASYNEQFF; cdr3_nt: TGTGCCTGGAGTCCGGGGACAGCATCCTACAATGAGCAGTTCTTC
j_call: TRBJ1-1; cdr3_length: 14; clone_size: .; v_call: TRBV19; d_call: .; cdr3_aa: CASSIDTANTEAFF; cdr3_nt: TGTGCCAGTAGTATAGATACAGCGAACACTGAAGCTTTCTTT